This is a list of T cell receptor beta chains from one sample in a study of T cells after yellow fever vaccination. TCRdb independently ran MiXCR on the 5' RACE reads; one entry per CDR3 protein. The data show about 5,800 distinct CDR3 sequences, 6.5% seen once. Sequenced here: PBMCs, either bulk or a sorted T-cell subset (CD4+, CD8+, memory, or dextramer-sorted; not recorded which), sampled roughly 14 days after the first yellow fever vaccination. These receptors all come from a man between 18 and 29 years old who received the YFV17D yellow fever vaccine. Both conserved end residues are part of each CDR3. The D gene is left open where the match is weak. Clone size is shown for a subset of rows, as once, few, many or a class of expanded clone.

CDR3 protein: CACSQQSNSFGGGEQYF; CDR3 DNA: TGTGCCTGCTCCCAACAATCGAATAGTTTTGGTGGGGGCGAGCAGTACTTC; clone size: .; CDR3 length: 17; D gene: .; J gene: TRBJ2-7; V gene: TRBV7-4
CDR3 protein: CASSQPGLAGGRSYNEQFF; CDR3 DNA: TGCGCCAGCAGCCAGCCGGGACTAGCGGGGGGTCGCTCCTACAATGAGCAGTTCTTC; clone size: few; CDR3 length: 19; D gene: TRBD2; J gene: TRBJ2-1; V gene: TRBV4-1
CDR3 protein: CASSETPGQGSGELFF; CDR3 DNA: TGTGCCAGCAGCGAAACCCCCGGACAGGGATCCGGGGAGCTGTTTTTT; clone size: medium-sized; CDR3 length: 16; D gene: TRBD1; J gene: TRBJ2-2; V gene: TRBV6-4
CDR3 protein: CASSTQGAKNIQYF; CDR3 DNA: TGTGCCAGCAGCACACAGGGGGCCAAAAACATTCAGTACTTC; clone size: many; CDR3 length: 14; D gene: TRBD1; J gene: TRBJ2-4; V gene: TRBV12-3/TRBV12-4
CDR3 protein: CAIGPGGRHNEQFF; CDR3 DNA: TGTGCCATCGGCCCCGGGGGACGGCACAATGAGCAGTTCTTC; clone size: few; CDR3 length: 14; D gene: .; J gene: TRBJ2-1; V gene: TRBV5-5
CDR3 protein: CASSEAKVPPIRGYTF; CDR3 DNA: TGTGCCAGCAGTGAAGCCAAGGTCCCACCTATTCGGGGCTACACCTTC; clone size: many; CDR3 length: 16; D gene: .; J gene: TRBJ1-2; V gene: TRBV6-1
CDR3 protein: CASSSGTQSSYEQYF; CDR3 DNA: TGTGCCAGCAGTTCCGGGACGCAAAGCTCCTACGAGCAGTACTTC; clone size: many; CDR3 length: 15; D gene: .; J gene: TRBJ2-7; V gene: TRBV6-5
CDR3 protein: CASSYFLRTAYNEQFF; CDR3 DNA: TGCGCCAGCAGCTACTTCCTCAGGACAGCCTACAATGAGCAGTTCTTC; clone size: many; CDR3 length: 16; D gene: .; J gene: TRBJ2-1; V gene: TRBV5-1
CDR3 protein: CASSQVWGKRGATPGELFF; CDR3 DNA: TGTGCCAGCAGCCAAGTTTGGGGCAAGCGGGGGGCTACCCCCGGGGAGCTGTTTTTT; clone size: many; CDR3 length: 19; D gene: TRBD2; J gene: TRBJ2-2; V gene: TRBV4-2
CDR3 protein: CASSEGLAYPQHF; CDR3 DNA: TGCGCCAGCAGTGAGGGATTAGCATATCCCCAGCATTTT; clone size: many; CDR3 length: 13; D gene: .; J gene: TRBJ1-5; V gene: TRBV10-1
CDR3 protein: CSVEATGVGTGELFF; CDR3 DNA: TGCAGCGTTGAAGCGACAGGGGTGGGCACCGGGGAGCTGTTTTTT; clone size: few; CDR3 length: 15; D gene: TRBD1; J gene: TRBJ2-2; V gene: TRBV29-1
CDR3 protein: CASSPPGGTSCYGYTF; CDR3 DNA: TGTGCCAGCAGCCCTCCGGGAGGGACTTCTTGCTATGGCTACACCTTC; clone size: once; CDR3 length: 16; D gene: .; J gene: TRBJ1-2; V gene: TRBV9
CDR3 protein: CARGPELRHNEQFF; CDR3 DNA: TGTGCCAGGGGCCCCGAGCTACGGCACAATGAGCAGTTCTTC; clone size: .; CDR3 length: 14; D gene: .; J gene: TRBJ2-1; V gene: TRBV5-3
CDR3 protein: CASSQSQGHNQPQHF; CDR3 DNA: TGCGCCAGCAGCCAGTCACAGGGGCACAATCAGCCCCAGCATTTT; clone size: many; CDR3 length: 15; D gene: TRBD1; J gene: TRBJ1-5; V gene: TRBV5-1
CDR3 protein: CASRANAGQGNTEAFF; CDR3 DNA: TGTGCCAGCAGGGCCAACGCAGGGCAGGGAAACACTGAAGCTTTCTTT; clone size: many; CDR3 length: 16; D gene: .; J gene: TRBJ1-1; V gene: TRBV7-6
CDR3 protein: CASSSGANYGYTF; CDR3 DNA: TGTGCCAGCAGTTCAGGGGCCAACTATGGCTACACCTTC; clone size: many; CDR3 length: 13; D gene: .; J gene: TRBJ1-2; V gene: TRBV6-5
CDR3 protein: CASSTSRDGNTEAFF; CDR3 DNA: TGCGCCAGCAGTACGTCCCGGGACGGAAACACTGAAGCTTTCTTT; clone size: many; CDR3 length: 15; D gene: .; J gene: TRBJ1-1; V gene: TRBV10-1
CDR3 protein: CASTAAGLGSYNEQFF; CDR3 DNA: TGTGCCAGCACCGCGGCAGGGCTTGGGTCCTACAATGAGCAGTTCTTC; clone size: many; CDR3 length: 16; D gene: .; J gene: TRBJ2-1; V gene: TRBV5-4